This note documents a single TCR beta chain sequence. From germline, CDR1 is LGHNA and CDR2 YNFKEQ. The CDR3 totals 12 residues. With 3 bases clipped from V and 12 bases from J, the junction kept 5 bases outside the gene matches. The sample belongs to a study of T cell changes during pregnancy in multiple sclerosis. Only in-frame clones appear in the TCRdb table, and some are missing; sequencing was by immunoSEQ multiplex PCR. The table includes 30,000 to 50,000 clones, 90% detected once. This clonotype was obtained from a female donor in good health, enrolled as a control in a pregnancy study. V usage is TRBV4-2 and J usage is TRBJ2-1, with 7 nucleotides matching TRBD2. The sequencing here drew on CD4+ T cells from peripheral blood mononuclear cells, taken in the first trimester of pregnancy. The CDR3 region is CASSQGGGRQFF. CDR3 in DNA: TGTGCCAGCAGCCAGGGCGGGGGTAGGCAGTTCTTC.